What follows describes a single T cell receptor (beta chain). Its target is unknown. The sample is drawn from a study of T cell responses to AZD1222 COVID-19 vaccine. Points from the study as a whole: Just a handful of AZD1222 recipients tested seropositive at baseline. Nearly half of spike-specific TCRs reportedly target unmutated variant regions. Spike-specific TCR breadth and depth were elevated following two AZD1222 doses.

The data were produced by immunoSEQ multiplex PCR, yet TCRdb's version contains in-frame clones alone and is incomplete. The sample lists 150,000 to 160,000 clones; roughly nine tenths were seen once. V was shortened by 0 bases and J by 8 bases, with 8 bases between the two germline ends. The CDR3 is made up of 14 amino acids. Germline V lookup: CDR1 LGHNA, CDR2 YNFKEQ. The V call is TRBV4-2, the J call TRBJ1-6; D unresolved. The sample here was peripheral blood, taken on day 0 of MenACWY control vaccination. This receptor was obtained from an adult in good health. The CDR3 reads CASSQEIRDSPLHF. CDR3 sequence (DNA): TGTGCCAGCAGCCAAGAGATTCGGGATTCACCCCTCCACTTT.